Sequencing of this T cell receptor beta chain was carried out in a study of T-cell reconstitution after alpha-beta-depleted transplantation in children. CDR1 MNHEY and CDR2 SVGEGT come from the germline V gene. Trimming cost V 2 bases and J 6 bases, with 7 bases left between them. The CDR3 runs to 13 residues. This clonotype was counted ten times or more. Preparation of the TCRbeta library was carried out with unique molecular identifiers. TCRdb re-called the PCR reads through MiXCR, storing one row per CDR3 protein. The data hold hundreds of thousands of distinct CDR3 sequences, with 12% observed a single time.

This specimen consisted of PBMCs from the stem cell graft donor, obtained from the stem cell graft. The TCR was taken from a human donor who donated a stem cell graft to a child with acute lymphoblastic leukemia. The rearrangement links TRBV6-2 or TRBV6-3 to TRBJ2-2; TRBD1 might be the D (6 bases). CDR3 coding DNA: TGTGCCAGCAGTTACGCAGGGGCCGGGGAGCTGTTTTTT. Amino acids: CASSYAGAGELFF.